The rows below give T cell receptor beta chains drawn from one sample of a study of cytomegalovirus exposure and HLA in healthy donors. Using immunoSEQ multiplex PCR, the repertoire was profiled, and TCRdb retains in-frame clones only, with some absent. The sample yields 160,000 or so clones, about 83% seen once. The sample comprised PBMCs. The receptors derive from a woman in her thirties in good health and CMV-seronegative. CDR3s include the opening cysteine and the closing phenylalanine or tryptophan. The order of the fields is J gene, D gene, clone size, V gene, CDR3 protein, CDR3 DNA. D genes are given only for firm matches. Not every row has a clone size; where given, it reads once, few, many or a size class.

>TRBJ1-1|NA|NA|TRBV27
CASSLAGATEAFF
TGTGCCAGCAGTTTGGCGGGGGCCACTGAAGCTTTCTTT
>TRBJ2-5|TRBD1|NA|TRBV19
CASSTRDRETQYF
TGTGCCAGTAGTACCCGGGACAGGGAGACCCAGTACTTC
>TRBJ1-1|TRBD1|NA|TRBV25-1
CASSGQGATEAFF
TGTGCCAGCAGTGGCCAGGGGGCTACTGAAGCTTTCTTT
>TRBJ2-6|NA|NA|TRBV11-2
CASSPQGTSGANVLTF
TGTGCCAGCAGCCCACAGGGTACCTCTGGGGCCAACGTCCTGACTTTC
>TRBJ1-2|TRBD1|once|TRBV5-1
CASGLEGAYGYTF
TGCGCCAGCGGCTTGGAGGGGGCCTATGGCTACACCTTC
>TRBJ2-7|NA|NA|TRBV19
CASSMDRTYEQYF
TGTGCCAGTAGTATGGACAGAACCTACGAGCAGTACTTC
>TRBJ2-2|NA|NA|TRBV6-5
CASSYLAEETGELFF
TGTGCCAGCAGTTACTTAGCCGAGGAGACCGGGGAGCTGTTTTTT
>TRBJ2-7|NA|NA|TRBV19
CASSIGALGGVEQYF
TGTGCCAGTAGTATAGGGGCACTCGGAGGGGTGGAGCAGTACTTC
>TRBJ2-7|NA|NA|TRBV28
CASSFVHEQYF
TGTGCCAGCAGTTTCGTCCACGAGCAGTACTTC
>TRBJ1-1|NA|NA|TRBV5-1
CASSLASTVGTEAFF
TGCGCCAGCAGCTTGGCCTCTACCGTCGGCACTGAAGCTTTCTTT
>TRBJ2-7|NA|once|TRBV27
CASSSLAGGSYEQYF
TGTGCCAGCAGTTCCCTAGCCGGAGGCTCCTACGAGCAGTACTTC
>TRBJ2-7|TRBD1|NA|TRBV29-1
CSVGTGLDYEQYF
TGCAGCGTTGGGACAGGTCTTGACTACGAGCAGTACTTC
>TRBJ2-3|TRBD1|NA|TRBV29-1
CSVATGPSTDTQYF
TGCAGCGTCGCGACAGGGCCTAGCACAGATACGCAGTATTTT
>TRBJ2-3|NA|NA|TRBV6-1
CASSLGDTQYF
TGTGCCAGCAGTCTAGGAGATACGCAGTATTTT
>TRBJ1-1|NA|NA|TRBV11-3
CASSSMRNTEAFF
TGTGCCAGCAGCTCGATGCGGAACACTGAAGCTTTCTTT